Below, one T cell receptor (beta chain) is given with its context. Antigen specificity is unknown. This sample was taken from a study of cytomegalovirus exposure and HLA in healthy donors. Study overall: Among the 300 to 500 genotyped donors, 81% were placed in the Caucasian-associated ancestry cluster.

Amplification used 60 Vbeta primers and 13 Jbeta primers. Profiling relied on immunoSEQ multiplex PCR, and the TCRdb table lists in-frame clones only, not all of them. Recorded here are roughly 35,000 clones; the top ten clones represent 3% to 3.5%. Study-wide results and caveats: Cytomegalovirus association was assigned to about 150 TCR beta chains. Across HLA loci, a later analysis found differing TCR association rates, with DRB1 most and HLA-C fewest. According to an earlier analysis, most TCR beta V segments yielded productive rearrangements about 87% or about 30% of the time.

The sequencing input was PBMCs. The TCR was taken from a middle-aged woman in good health and CMV-seropositive.

CDR3 coding DNA: TGTGCCAGCCTCGGGACTAGCGGGCCAGATACGCAGTATTTT. Protein sequence: CASLGTSGPDTQYF. The chain links TRBV19 to TRBJ2-3, with 12 bases fitting TRBD2. Germline loops: CDR1 LNHDA, CDR2 SQIVND (reference sequence). This CDR3 has 14 amino acids. V dropped 9 bases and J dropped 4; count of bases not matched to a gene: 5.